Each of the 26 T cell receptor beta chains below was sequenced from the same sample in a study of cytomegalovirus exposure and HLA in healthy donors. The primer mix had 60 Vbeta and 13 Jbeta primers. Profiled with immunoSEQ multiplex PCR; TCRdb holds only in-frame clones, not every one. This sample carries about 140,000 clones, around three quarters of them seen once, and the ten largest clones take approximately 0.97%. Sequencing was performed on PBMCs. Receptors were obtained from a young man in good health and CMV-seronegative.

The genes are TRBV29-1 and TRBJ1-2, with 11 bases identical to TRBD1. Germline CDR1 reads SQVTM; CDR2 reads ANQGSEA. Losses at the gene ends were 6 bases for V and 6 bases for J; bases not matched to a gene: 6. The CDR3 consists of 13 residues. The CDR3 sequence: CSVGTGGRNGYTF. CDR3 DNA sequence: TGCAGCGTCGGGACAGGGGGAAGAAATGGCTACACCTTC.

The J gene is TRBJ1-1, the V gene TRBV27, with 7 bases aligning to TRBD1. The V gene end was trimmed by 2 bases and the J gene end by 2 bases; junction bases not matched to a gene: 2. The V gene's germline CDR1 is MNHEY and CDR2 SMNVEV (reference sequence). This CDR3 is built from 14 residues. CDR3 nucleotide sequence: TGTGCCAGCAGTTTAAGGGACAGTAACACTGAAGCTTTCTTT. Its translation is CASSLRDSNTEAFF.

J is TRBJ2-5 and V is TRBV7-2; TRBD2 is a possible D gene (5 bases). V dropped 0 bases and J dropped 7 bases, with 21 bases sitting between them. The length of the CDR3 is 17 residues. CDR1 is SGHTA, CDR2 FQGNSA, per germline. Here the CDR3 reads CASSLARGQRRGGTQYF. CDR3 coding DNA: TGTGCCAGCAGCTTAGCGCGAGGTCAGCGGCGAGGAGGGACCCAGTACTTC.

The V gene is TRBV7-2, the J gene TRBJ2-3, with 12 bases lining up with TRBD2. The CDR3 totals 18 residues. J was trimmed by 4 bases and V by 0 bases; bases with no gene match: 8. Germline-derived CDR1 and CDR2 are SGHTA and FQGNSA. The CDR3 here is CASSLAEVLAGGPDTQYF. The DNA of the CDR3 is TGTGCCAGCAGCTTAGCGGAGGTACTAGCGGGGGGCCCAGATACGCAGTATTTT.

The CDR3 here is CASGGSEKLFF. CDR3 nucleotide sequence: TGTGCCAGCGGGGGGTCTGAAAAACTGTTTTTT. The chain employs TRBV28 and TRBJ1-4, with D tentatively TRBD1 (5 bases). CDR1 MDHEN and CDR2 SYDVKM come from the germline V gene. The CDR3 loop spans 11 amino acids. Trimming took 8 bases from V and 7 from J, leaving 8 bases between them.

The chain uses TRBV27 and TRBJ1-2; TRBD1 matches 7 bases. Per germline, CDR1 MNHEY and CDR2 SMNVEV (reference sequence). This CDR3 spans 16 amino acids. Germline trimming cut 0 bases from V and 2 bases from J; bases unmatched to any gene: 6. The CDR3 coding sequence is TGTGCCAGCAGTTTATCGATGACAGGGAGAAACTATGGCTACACCTTC. This translates into CASSLSMTGRNYGYTF.

The chain links TRBV4-3 to TRBJ1-1; D is unclear. V gave up 0 bases and J gave up 11 bases, with 13 bases separating them. This CDR3 is 13 amino acids long. CDR1 and CDR2 from the germline V gene are LGHNA and YSLEER. CDR3 in amino acids: CASSQDHDREAFF. Here the CDR3 DNA reads TGCGCCAGCAGCCAAGATCATGACCGGGAGGCTTTCTTT.

The chain employs TRBV7-2 and TRBJ2-2, with unresolved D. CDR1 and CDR2 (germline): SGHTA, FQGNSA. This CDR3 has 13 amino acids. Trimming stripped 1 base from V and 5 bases from J, with 5 bases between. The CDR3 loop reads CASSLVQTGELFF. As DNA, the CDR3 is TGTGCCAGCAGCTTAGTTCAGACCGGGGAGCTGTTTTTT.

The J gene is TRBJ1-2, the V gene TRBV27, with 7 positions matching TRBD1. With V trimmed by 7 bases and J by 8 bases, 13 bases remained unmatched. The CDR3 consists of 14 residues. Germline V lookup: CDR1 MNHEY, CDR2 SMNVEV (reference sequence). In DNA form, the CDR3 reads TGTGCCAGCAACCCGGACAGGCGTCTGGGAGGCTACACCTTC. Translation: CASNPDRRLGGYTF.

This chain uses TRBV6-5 with TRBJ1-2; D remains ambiguous. This CDR3 contains 15 residues. V lost 5 bases to trimming and J lost 2 bases, with 15 bases between them. CDR1 is MNHEY and CDR2 is SVGAGI in the germline V gene. CDR3 DNA sequence: TGTGCCAGCAGTAAAGGAGGAGTTCTCAACTATGGCTACACCTTC. It encodes CASSKGGVLNYGYTF.

The chain carries TRBV19 and TRBJ1-1; the match to TRBD1 covers 7 bases. V shed 3 bases and J 6 bases; nucleotides not matched to a gene: 7. The CDR3 contains 14 residues. The germline V gene has CDR1 LNHDA and CDR2 SQIVND (reference sequence). The CDR3 DNA is TGTGCCAGTAGTATCCTTGGGACAGTCCCTGAAGCTTTCTTT. Protein sequence: CASSILGTVPEAFF.

The chain uses TRBV5-4 and TRBJ2-1; TRBD1 agrees at 9 bases. Germline CDR1 and CDR2: SGHNT and YYREEE (reference sequence). The CDR3 is 17 residues long. The junction had 9 bases not matched to a gene; V was cut back by 4 bases and J by 1 base. The DNA of the CDR3 is TGTGCCAGCAGCCCGGTATCGGGACAGGGTTCCTACAATGAGCAGTTCTTC. It specifies CASSPVSGQGSYNEQFF.

This chain joins TRBV7-8 and TRBJ2-1; 9 bases align to TRBD1. Germline V gene lookup returns CDR1 SGHVS and CDR2 FQNEAQ. With 3 bases clipped from V and 12 bases from J, the junction kept 9 bases outside the gene matches. The CDR3 totals 14 residues. The CDR3 bases are TGTGCCAGCAGCTTTAGACAGGGGGAGGTAGGGCAGTTCTTC. It encodes CASSFRQGEVGQFF.

The chain carries TRBV19 and TRBJ1-5; D may be TRBD1 (5 bases). In germline, CDR1 is LNHDA, CDR2 SQIVND (reference sequence). The CDR3 totals 14 residues. Trimming removed 4 bases at V and 4 bases at J, with 11 bases between. The CDR3 protein is CASSTDTQNQPQHF. For the CDR3, the DNA is TGTGCCAGTAGTACGGACACCCAAAATCAGCCCCAGCATTTT.

V is TRBV30 and J is TRBJ2-4; maybe TRBD1 (5 bases). Germline CDR1 and CDR2: GTSNPN and SVGIG (reference sequence). V lost 0 bases to trimming and J lost 11 bases, with 8 bases between them. The CDR3 sequence is 11 residues long. CDR3 residues: CAWSVGAFQYF. The CDR3 DNA is TGTGCCTGGAGTGTAGGGGCGTTTCAGTACTTC.

The chain carries TRBV11-2 and TRBJ1-2, with D unresolved. From germline, CDR1 is SGHAT and CDR2 FQNNGV. V dropped 3 bases and J dropped 3 bases, with 11 bases sitting between them. The CDR3 loop spans 14 amino acids. The CDR3 spells CASSFSSTHYGYTF. Here the CDR3 DNA reads TGTGCCAGCAGCTTTAGTTCAACCCACTATGGCTACACCTTC.

The chain carries TRBV19 and TRBJ1-4; D remains ambiguous. Trimming took 3 bases from V and 3 from J, leaving 11 bases between them. Germline CDR1 reads LNHDA; CDR2 reads SQIVND (reference sequence). There are 15 residues in the CDR3. The CDR3 here is CASSIRRRANEKLFF. CDR3 sequence (DNA): TGTGCCAGTAGTATTCGGCGACGGGCTAATGAAAAACTGTTTTTT.

The chain combines TRBV19 with TRBJ2-1; 10 bases are a match to TRBD1. Trimming took 6 bases from V and 4 from J; bases not matched to a gene: 6. The CDR3 contains 15 residues. The germline V gene has CDR1 LNHDA and CDR2 SQIVND (reference sequence). The CDR3 sequence: CASSKGTGEYNEQFF. In nucleotides, the CDR3 is TGTGCCAGTAGCAAGGGGACAGGGGAATACAATGAGCAGTTCTTC.

V gene TRBV18 combines with J gene TRBJ2-1; TRBD1 might be the D (6 bases). The germline V and J ends were trimmed by 3 bases and 5 bases, with 14 bases remaining between them. The CDR3 extends over 15 amino acids. Per the germline V gene, CDR1 is KGHSH and CDR2 is LQKENI. The CDR3 nucleotides are TGTGCCAGCTCACCCCGTCAGGGGTCTAACAATGAGCAGTTCTTC. Translating it yields CASSPRQGSNNEQFF.

V usage is TRBV2 and J usage is TRBJ1-4; D might be TRBD1 (6 bases). Trimming left V 7 bases short and J 8 bases short, with 14 bases between. This CDR3 spans 13 amino acids. The germline CDR1 and CDR2 sequences are SNHLY and FYNNEI. The chain's CDR3 is CASTQGSWEKLFF. The CDR3 bases are TGTGCCAGCACGCAGGGGTCTTGGGAAAAACTGTTTTTT.

The chain links TRBV11-2 to TRBJ2-7; 9 bases agree with TRBD1. The junction had 6 bases not matched to a gene; V was cut back by 2 bases and J by 4 bases. The CDR3 extends over 15 amino acids. Germline values: CDR1 SGHAT, CDR2 FQNNGV. CDR3 DNA sequence: TGTGCCAGCAGCTTAAACACCGGGACAGGGTACGAGCAGTACTTC. Its translation is CASSLNTGTGYEQYF. The variable domain in full, with the rest retrieved from reference TRBV11-2 and TRBJ2-7, is EAGVAQSPRYKIIEKRQSVAFWCNPISGHATLYWYQQILGQGPKLLIQFQNNGVVDDSQLPKDRFSAERLKGVDSTLKIQPAKLEDSAVYLCASSLNTGTGYEQYFGPGTRLTVT.

The chain carries TRBV7-2 and TRBJ2-2; D gene uncertain. Germline V gene data show CDR1 as SGHTA and CDR2 as FQGNSA. CDR3 length equals 13 residues. The V end was cut by 0 bases, the J end by 7 bases, with 6 bases between. The CDR3 sequence is CASSLASIGELFF. The CDR3 coding sequence is TGTGCCAGCAGCTTAGCGAGTATCGGGGAGCTGTTTTTT.

This chain connects TRBV4-2 to TRBJ2-7; D might be TRBD1 (6 bases). This CDR3 has 15 amino acids. CDR1 and CDR2 (germline): LGHNA, YNFKEQ. The V end was cut by 0 bases, the J end by 3 bases, with 12 bases between. The CDR3 loop is CASSQDSQGRYEQYF. The CDR3 bases are TGTGCCAGCAGCCAAGATTCACAGGGTCGCTACGAGCAGTACTTC.

The CDR3 reads CASSRTGTLNTGELFF. For the CDR3, the DNA is TGTGCCAGCAGCCGAACCGGGACACTGAACACCGGGGAGCTGTTTTTT. The chain is built from TRBV11-3 and TRBJ2-2; tentative D call: TRBD1 (6 bases). The CDR3 consists of 16 residues. Germline V gives CDR1 SGHNT, CDR2 YENEEA. V shed 5 bases and J shed 1 base, with 14 bases lying between them.

This clone was picked up one time. The CDR3 protein is CASSFFGDSSGNTIYF. DNA for the CDR3: TGTGCCAGCAGTTTCTTTGGGGACAGCTCTGGAAACACCATATATTTT. The genes are TRBV28 and TRBJ1-3; TRBD1 aligns across 7 bases. Germline CDR1 and CDR2: MDHEN and SYDVKM. With 3 bases clipped from V and 0 bases from J, the junction kept 5 bases outside the gene matches. The CDR3 has 16 amino acids.

This chain links TRBV7-8 with TRBJ2-5; no definite D call. The V and J ends lost 1 base and 4 bases respectively, with 7 bases between them. The CDR3 is made up of 13 amino acids. CDR1 is SGHVS and CDR2 is FQNEAQ in the germline V gene. The CDR3 DNA is TGTGCCAGCAGCTTAGTACAGAGAGAGACCCAGTACTTC. This codes for CASSLVQRETQYF.